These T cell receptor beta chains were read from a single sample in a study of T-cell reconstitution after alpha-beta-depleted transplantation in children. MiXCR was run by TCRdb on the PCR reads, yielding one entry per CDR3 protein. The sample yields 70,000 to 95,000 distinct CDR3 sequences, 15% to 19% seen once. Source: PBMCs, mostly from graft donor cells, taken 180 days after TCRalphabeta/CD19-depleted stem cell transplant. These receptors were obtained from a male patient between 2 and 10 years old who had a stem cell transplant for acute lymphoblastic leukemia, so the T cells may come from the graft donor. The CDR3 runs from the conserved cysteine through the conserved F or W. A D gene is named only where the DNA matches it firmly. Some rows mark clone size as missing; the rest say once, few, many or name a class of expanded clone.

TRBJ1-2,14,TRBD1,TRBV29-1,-,CSVVMDRGRSGYTF,TGCAGCGTTGTAATGGACAGGGGAAGAAGTGGCTACACCTTC
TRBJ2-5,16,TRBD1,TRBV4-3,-,CASSQGQGITLGTQYF,TGCGCCAGCAGCCAGGGACAGGGAATTACCCTGGGGACCCAGTACTTC
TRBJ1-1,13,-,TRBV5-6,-,CASTRKGWTEAFF,TGTGCCAGCACTCGCAAGGGTTGGACTGAAGCTTTCTTT
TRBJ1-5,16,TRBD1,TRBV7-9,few,CASSTTTGGPNQPQHF,TGTGCCAGCAGCACTACGACAGGGGGCCCCAATCAGCCCCAGCATTTT
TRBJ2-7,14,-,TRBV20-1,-,CSARGRDSSYEQYF,TGCAGTGCTAGAGGGCGGGACAGCTCCTACGAGCAGTACTTC
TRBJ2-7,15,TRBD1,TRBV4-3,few,CASSQRTGGFYEQYF,TGCGCCAGCAGCCAAAGGACAGGGGGCTTCTACGAGCAGTACTTC
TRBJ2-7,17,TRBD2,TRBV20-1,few,CSARDLGRTSGGYEQYF,TGCAGTGCTAGAGATCTGGGGAGGACTAGCGGGGGGTACGAGCAGTACTTC
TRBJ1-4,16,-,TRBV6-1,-,CASSEAHGGGNEKLFF,TGTGCCAGCAGTGAAGCGCATGGGGGGGGTAATGAAAAACTGTTTTTT
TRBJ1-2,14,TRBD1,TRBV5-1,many,CASSLALTGGGYTF,TGCGCCAGCAGCTTGGCCTTGACAGGGGGAGGCTACACCTTC
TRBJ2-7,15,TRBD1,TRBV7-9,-,CASSLAGTGAHEQYF,TGTGCCAGCAGCTTAGCGGGGACAGGGGCTCACGAGCAGTACTTC
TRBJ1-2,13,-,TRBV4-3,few,CASSPEANYGYTF,TGCGCCAGCAGCCCGGAAGCTAACTATGGCTACACCTTC
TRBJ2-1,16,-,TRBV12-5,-,CASASSTGESYNEQFF,TGTGCTAGTGCCTCCAGTACGGGGGAGTCCTACAATGAGCAGTTCTTC
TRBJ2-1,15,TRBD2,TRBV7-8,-,CASSLVLAGGNEQFF,TGTGCCAGCAGCTTAGTGCTAGCGGGGGGGAACGAGCAGTTCTTC
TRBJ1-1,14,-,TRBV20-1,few,CSARAPLANTEAFF,TGCAGTGCTAGAGCGCCTTTGGCGAACACTGAAGCTTTCTTT
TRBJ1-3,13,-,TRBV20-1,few,CGLRDSSGNTIYF,TGCGGACTCAGGGATTCATCTGGAAACACCATATATTTT
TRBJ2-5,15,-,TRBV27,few,CASSHPGRQEETQYF,TGTGCCAGCAGTCACCCGGGACGCCAAGAGGAGACCCAGTACTTC
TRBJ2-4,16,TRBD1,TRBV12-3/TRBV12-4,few,CASRAQGVLAKNIQYF,TGTGCCAGCAGGGCTCAGGGGGTTCTAGCCAAAAACATTCAGTACTTC
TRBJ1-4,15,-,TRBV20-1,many,CSARDAGTGDEKLFF,TGCAGTGCTAGGGACGCCGGGACTGGAGATGAAAAACTGTTTTTT
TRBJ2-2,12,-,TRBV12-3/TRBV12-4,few,CASLGGTGELFF,TGTGCCAGCCTCGGGGGCACCGGGGAGCTGTTTTTT
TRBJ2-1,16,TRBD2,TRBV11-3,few,CASSLDERGGYNEQFF,TGTGCCAGCAGCTTAGATGAGCGGGGGGGGTACAATGAGCAGTTCTTC
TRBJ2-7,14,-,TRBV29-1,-,CSAQGRDNSYEQYF,TGCAGCGCCCAAGGCCGGGACAACTCCTACGAGCAGTACTTC
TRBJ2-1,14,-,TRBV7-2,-,CASSADSNYNEQFF,TGTGCCAGCAGCGCCGACAGCAACTACAATGAGCAGTTCTTC
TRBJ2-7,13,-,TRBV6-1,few,CASRGLGSYEQYF,TGTGCCAGCAGAGGGCTTGGTTCCTACGAGCAGTACTTC
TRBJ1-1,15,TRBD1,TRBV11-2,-,CASSLRTGKDTEAFF,TGTGCCAGCAGCTTAAGGACAGGGAAGGACACTGAAGCTTTCTTT
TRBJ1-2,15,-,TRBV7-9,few,CASSLEVKSDNGYTF,TGTGCCAGCAGCTTAGAAGTGAAATCGGACAACGGCTACACCTTC
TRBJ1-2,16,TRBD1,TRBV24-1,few,CATSANPTGDRHGYTF,TGTGCCACCAGTGCCAACCCAACAGGGGACCGTCATGGCTACACCTTC
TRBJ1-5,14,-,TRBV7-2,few,CASSQQGTDQPQHF,TGTGCCAGCAGCCAACAGGGCACCGATCAGCCCCAGCATTTT
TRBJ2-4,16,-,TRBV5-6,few,CASSTRRIHAKNIQYF,TGTGCCAGCAGCACCCGACGGATTCACGCCAAAAACATTCAGTACTTC
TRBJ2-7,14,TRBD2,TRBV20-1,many,CSAGSGAISYEQYF,TGCAGTGCTGGAAGCGGGGCTATCTCCTACGAGCAGTACTTC
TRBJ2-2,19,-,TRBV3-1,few,CASSSQGGSDVSPPGELFF,TGTGCCAGCAGCTCTCAAGGGGGGTCCGATGTCTCCCCACCCGGGGAGCTGTTTTTT
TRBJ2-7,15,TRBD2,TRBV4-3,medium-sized,CASSQGAGGVYEQYF,TGCGCCAGCAGCCAAGGGGCGGGGGGTGTCTACGAGCAGTACTTC
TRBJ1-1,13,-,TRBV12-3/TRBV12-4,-,CASRTWWNTEAFF,TGTGCCAGCAGGACTTGGTGGAACACTGAAGCTTTCTTT
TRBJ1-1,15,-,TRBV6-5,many,CASSYFQGGKTEAFF,TGTGCCAGCAGTTACTTCCAGGGAGGGAAGACTGAAGCTTTCTTT
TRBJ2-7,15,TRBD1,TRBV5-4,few,CASSFRTGGSYEQYF,TGTGCCAGCAGCTTCAGGACAGGGGGATCCTACGAGCAGTACTTC
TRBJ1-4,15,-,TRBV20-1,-,CSARDPGSGREKLFF,TGCAGTGCTAGAGATCCCGGGTCAGGGCGCGAAAAACTGTTTTTT
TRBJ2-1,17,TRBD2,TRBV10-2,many,CASSVSSGGYSYNEQFF,TGCGCCAGCAGTGTTAGTAGCGGGGGATATAGTTACAATGAGCAGTTCTTC
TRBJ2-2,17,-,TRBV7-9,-,CASSLDVDSSNTGELFF,TGTGCCAGCAGCTTAGACGTCGACAGTTCGAACACCGGGGAGCTGTTTTTT
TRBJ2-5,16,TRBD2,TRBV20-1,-,CSATRTSGDYQETQSF,TGCAGTGCTACAAGGACTAGCGGGGATTACCAAGAGACCCAGTCCTTC
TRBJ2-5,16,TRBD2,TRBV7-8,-,CASSLRTGLAGETQYF,TGTGCCAGCAGCTTAAGGACGGGACTAGCGGGGGAGACCCAGTACTTC
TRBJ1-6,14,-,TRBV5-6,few,CASSWDGPDSPLHF,TGTGCCAGCAGCTGGGACGGACCGGATTCACCCCTCCACTTT
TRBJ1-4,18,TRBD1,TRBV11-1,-,CASSGKSREQGDGEKLFF,TGTGCCAGCAGCGGAAAAAGTAGAGAACAGGGGGACGGTGAAAAACTGTTTTTT
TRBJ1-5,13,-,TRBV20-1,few,CSAFGDINQPQHF,TGCAGTGCTTTCGGAGACATCAATCAGCCCCAGCATTTT
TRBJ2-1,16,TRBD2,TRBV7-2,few,CASSDRLAGPPNEQFF,TGTGCCAGCAGCGATCGACTAGCGGGGCCACCCAATGAGCAGTTCTTC
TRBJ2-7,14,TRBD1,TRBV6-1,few,CASSDRDRWYEQYF,TGTGCCAGCAGTGACAGGGACAGGTGGTACGAGCAGTACTTC
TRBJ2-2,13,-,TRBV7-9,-,CASSFGGLGELFF,TGTGCCAGCAGCTTTGGCGGACTCGGGGAGCTGTTTTTT
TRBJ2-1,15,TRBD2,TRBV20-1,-,CSASGGLAGVDEQFF,TGCAGTGCTAGTGGGGGGCTAGCGGGGGTCGATGAGCAGTTCTTC
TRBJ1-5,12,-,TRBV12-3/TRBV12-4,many,CASRRGDQPQHF,TGTGCCAGCAGGCGCGGGGATCAGCCCCAGCATTTT
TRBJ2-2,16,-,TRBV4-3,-,CASSQPKGVSSGELFF,TGCGCCAGCAGCCAACCCAAGGGCGTGTCCTCCGGGGAGCTGTTTTTT
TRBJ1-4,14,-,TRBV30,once,CAWSPGSYNEKLFF,TGTGCCTGGAGCCCGGGATCCTATAATGAAAAACTGTTTTTT
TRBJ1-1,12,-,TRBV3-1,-,CASTRGNTEAFF,TGTGCCAGCACCAGGGGGAACACTGAAGCTTTCTTT
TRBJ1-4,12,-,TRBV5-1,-,CASSSRDEKLFF,TGCGCCAGCAGCTCAAGAGATGAAAAACTGTTTTTT
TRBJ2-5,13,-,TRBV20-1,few,CSAITGSGETQYF,TGCAGTGCTATAACAGGGTCCGGAGAGACCCAGTACTTC
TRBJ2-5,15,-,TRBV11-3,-,CASSPYGGAQETQYF,TGTGCCAGCAGCCCCTATGGGGGGGCGCAAGAGACCCAGTACTTC
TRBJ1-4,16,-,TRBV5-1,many,CASSLEAGVPNEKLFF,TGCGCCAGCAGCTTGGAAGCAGGGGTACCTAATGAAAAACTGTTTTTT
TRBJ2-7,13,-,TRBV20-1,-,CASGTHGPEEQYF,TGCGCATCCGGGACACATGGCCCGGAAGAGCAGTACTTC
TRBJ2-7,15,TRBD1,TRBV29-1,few,CSVEDVAGGHYEQYF,TGCAGCGTTGAAGATGTGGCAGGGGGCCACTACGAGCAGTACTTC
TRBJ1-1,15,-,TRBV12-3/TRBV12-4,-,CASRAVSGSLTEAFF,TGTGCCAGCAGAGCGGTGTCGGGGAGTCTCACTGAAGCTTTCTTT